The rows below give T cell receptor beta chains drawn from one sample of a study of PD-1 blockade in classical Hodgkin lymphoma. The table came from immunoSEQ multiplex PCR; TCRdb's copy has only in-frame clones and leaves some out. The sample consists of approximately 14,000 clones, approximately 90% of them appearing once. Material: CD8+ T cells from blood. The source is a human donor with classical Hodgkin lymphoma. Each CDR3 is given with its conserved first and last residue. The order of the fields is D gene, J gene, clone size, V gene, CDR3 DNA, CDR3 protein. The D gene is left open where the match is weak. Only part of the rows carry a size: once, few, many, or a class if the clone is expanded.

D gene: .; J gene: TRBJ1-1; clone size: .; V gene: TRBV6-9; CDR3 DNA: TGTGCCAGCAGTGAAAACAGCGAAGCTTTCTTT; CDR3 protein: CASSENSEAFF
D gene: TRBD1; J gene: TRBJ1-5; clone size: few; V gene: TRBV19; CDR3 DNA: TGTGCCAGTAGTCCAGGGGGTTCCAATCAGCCCCAGCATTTT; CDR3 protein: CASSPGGSNQPQHF
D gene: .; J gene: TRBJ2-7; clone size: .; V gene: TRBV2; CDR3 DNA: TGTGCCAGCAGTGATACCGGCCCCGTGGAGTACTTC; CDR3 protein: CASSDTGPVEYF
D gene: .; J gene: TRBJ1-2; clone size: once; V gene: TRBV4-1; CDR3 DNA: TGCGCCAGCAGCCAATCGATCAGGGAGAGGTATGGCTACACCTTC; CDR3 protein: CASSQSIRERYGYTF
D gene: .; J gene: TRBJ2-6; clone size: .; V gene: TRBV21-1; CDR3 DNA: TGTGCCAGCAGCAGTCCCGCCGGGGCCAACGTCCTGACTTTC; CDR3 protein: CASSSPAGANVLTF
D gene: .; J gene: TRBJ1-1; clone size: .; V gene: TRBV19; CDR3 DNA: TGTGCCAGTAGCCTACGTGGGGGAACTGAAGCTTTCTTT; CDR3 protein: CASSLRGGTEAFF
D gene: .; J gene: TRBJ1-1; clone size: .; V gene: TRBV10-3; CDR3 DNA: TGTGCCATCAGTGAGCCGGGACTTACCGACGACGCTTTCTTT; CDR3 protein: CAISEPGLTDDAFF
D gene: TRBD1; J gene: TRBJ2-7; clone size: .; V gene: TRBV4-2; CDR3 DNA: TGTGCCAGCAGCTCGACACAGGACAGGGGCTACGAGCAGTACTTC; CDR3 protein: CASSSTQDRGYEQYF
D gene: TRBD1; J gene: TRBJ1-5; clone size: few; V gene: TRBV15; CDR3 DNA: TGTGCCACCAGCAGAGTGGGACAGGCCCTCCACAGTCAGCCCCAGCATTTT; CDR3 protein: CATSRVGQALHSQPQHF
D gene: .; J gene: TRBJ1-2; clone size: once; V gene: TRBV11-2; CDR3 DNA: TGTGCCAGCAGCTTAGGGGAGCCTTACAGGGCCTATGGCTACACCTTC; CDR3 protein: CASSLGEPYRAYGYTF
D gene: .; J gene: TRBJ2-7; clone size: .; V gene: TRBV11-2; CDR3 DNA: TGTGCCAGCAGCCCCGGGACGGGAACCTACGAGCAGTACTTC; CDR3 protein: CASSPGTGTYEQYF
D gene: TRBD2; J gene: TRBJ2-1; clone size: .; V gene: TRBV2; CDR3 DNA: TGTGCCAGCACCGGGACTAACAATGAGCAGTTCTTC; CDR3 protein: CASTGTNNEQFF
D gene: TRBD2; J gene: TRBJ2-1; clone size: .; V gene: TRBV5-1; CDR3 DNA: TGCGCCAGCAGCTTGAGTCTAGCGGGTACTTCCAATGAGCAGTTCTTC; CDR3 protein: CASSLSLAGTSNEQFF
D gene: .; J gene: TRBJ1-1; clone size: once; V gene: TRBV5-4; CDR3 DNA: TGTGCCAGCAGCTTGTCCGAGAACACTGAAGCTTTCTTT; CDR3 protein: CASSLSENTEAFF
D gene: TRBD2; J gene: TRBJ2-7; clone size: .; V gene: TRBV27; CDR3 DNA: TGTGCCAGCAGTCCCGGGGGGGCTCCCCTGAGGGAGCAGTACTTC; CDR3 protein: CASSPGGAPLREQYF
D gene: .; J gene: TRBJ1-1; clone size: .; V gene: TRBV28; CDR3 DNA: TGTGCCAGCAGTACTACTCAGGGGAACACTGAAGCTTTCTTT; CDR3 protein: CASSTTQGNTEAFF
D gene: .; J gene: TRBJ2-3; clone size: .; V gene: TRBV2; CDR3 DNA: TGTGCCAGCAGTGAACACGGCCGCACAGATACGCAGTATTTT; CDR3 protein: CASSEHGRTDTQYF
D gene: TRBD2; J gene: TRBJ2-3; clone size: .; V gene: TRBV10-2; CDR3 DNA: TGCGCCAGCAGCCTCAGCGGGAGGGGAACTGAAGATACGCAGTATTTT; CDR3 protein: CASSLSGRGTEDTQYF
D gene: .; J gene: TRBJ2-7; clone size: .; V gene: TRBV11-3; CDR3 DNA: TGTGCCAGCAGCTTCTACGAGCAGTACTTC; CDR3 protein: CASSFYEQYF
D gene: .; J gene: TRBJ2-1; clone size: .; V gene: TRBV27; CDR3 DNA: TGTGCCAGCAGTCCCTCGGGGGCTAGCGGCCCCTACAATGAGCAGTTCTTC; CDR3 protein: CASSPSGASGPYNEQFF
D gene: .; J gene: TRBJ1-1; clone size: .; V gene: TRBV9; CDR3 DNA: TGTGCCAGCAGCCCCTTGGGGCTTGGCACTGAAGCTTTCTTT; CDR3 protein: CASSPLGLGTEAFF
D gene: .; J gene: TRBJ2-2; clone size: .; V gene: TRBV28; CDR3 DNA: TGTGCCAGCAGTACAGCACTAGTAACGGGGCACACCGGGGAGCTGTTTTTT; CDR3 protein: CASSTALVTGHTGELFF
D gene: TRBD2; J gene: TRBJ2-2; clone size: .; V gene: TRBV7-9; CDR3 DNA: TGTGCCAGCAGCGCAACTAGCGCATTGAACACCGGGGAGCTGTTTTTT; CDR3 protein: CASSATSALNTGELFF
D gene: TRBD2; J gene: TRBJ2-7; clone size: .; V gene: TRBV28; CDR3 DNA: TGTGCCAGCAGCTCCCCCCGGTGGCAGCGGGAGTCCTACGAGCAGTACTTC; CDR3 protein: CASSSPRWQRESYEQYF
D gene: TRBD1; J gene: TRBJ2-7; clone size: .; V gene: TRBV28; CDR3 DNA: TGTGCCAGCAGTTCCCCCTACAGGGGTTACGCCTACGAGCAGTACTTC; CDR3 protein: CASSSPYRGYAYEQYF
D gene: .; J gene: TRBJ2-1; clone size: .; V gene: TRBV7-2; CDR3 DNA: TGTGCCAGCAGCATCCTTATGAGCAATGAGCAGTTCTTC; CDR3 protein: CASSILMSNEQFF
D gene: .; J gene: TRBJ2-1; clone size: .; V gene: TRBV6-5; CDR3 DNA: TGTGCCAGCAGTTTTTTGGCTAGCCAGGGCGCTGAGCAGTTCTTC; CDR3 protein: CASSFLASQGAEQFF
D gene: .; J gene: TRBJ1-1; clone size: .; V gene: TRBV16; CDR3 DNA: TGTGCCAGCAGCCAATATGGGCAGCCGGCGAACACTGAAGCTTTCTTT; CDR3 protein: CASSQYGQPANTEAFF
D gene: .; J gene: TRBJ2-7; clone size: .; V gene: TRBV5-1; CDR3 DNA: TGCGCCAGCAGCTTACTAAATCCGCCTTCCTACGAGCAGTACTTC; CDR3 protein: CASSLLNPPSYEQYF
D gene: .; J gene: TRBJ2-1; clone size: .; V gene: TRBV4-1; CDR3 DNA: TGCGCCAGCAGCCAAGATGACAATGAGCAGTTCTTC; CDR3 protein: CASSQDDNEQFF
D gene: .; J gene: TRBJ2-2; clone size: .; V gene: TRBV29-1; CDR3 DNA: TGCAGCGTTGCTTTCCCAAGCGGGGAGCTGTTTTTT; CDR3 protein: CSVAFPSGELFF
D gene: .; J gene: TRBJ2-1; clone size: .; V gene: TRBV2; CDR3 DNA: TGTGCCAGCAGTGTCGGAGTGGCGGGGCTAAAGAATGAGCAGTTCTTC; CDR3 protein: CASSVGVAGLKNEQFF
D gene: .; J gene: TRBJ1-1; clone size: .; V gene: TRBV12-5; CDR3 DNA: TGTGCTAGTGGTTTCTCCCCCCTTGAAGCTTTCTTT; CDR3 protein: CASGFSPLEAFF
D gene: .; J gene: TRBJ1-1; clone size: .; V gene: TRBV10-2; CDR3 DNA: TGCGCCAGTCTAGGGGGGACTGAAGCTTTCTTT; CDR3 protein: CASLGGTEAFF
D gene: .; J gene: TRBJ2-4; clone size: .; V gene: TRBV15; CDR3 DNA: TGTGCCACCAGCAGCCGGCCAGGCTTAAACATTCAGTACTTC; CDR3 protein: CATSSRPGLNIQYF
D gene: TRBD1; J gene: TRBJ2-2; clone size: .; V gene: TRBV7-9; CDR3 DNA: TGTGCCAGCAGCTCCAGGGGGACCGGGGAGCTGTTTTTT; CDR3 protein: CASSSRGTGELFF
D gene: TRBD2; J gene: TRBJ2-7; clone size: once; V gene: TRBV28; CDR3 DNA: TGTGCCAGCAGTTTAAACCCAGCGGGAGGGCGAAACGAGCAGTACTTC; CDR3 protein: CASSLNPAGGRNEQYF
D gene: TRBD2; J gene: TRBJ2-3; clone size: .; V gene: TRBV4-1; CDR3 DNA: TGCGCCAGCAGCCCCCGGAGGGCTAGCGGGAGCACAGATACGCAGTATTTT; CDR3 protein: CASSPRRASGSTDTQYF
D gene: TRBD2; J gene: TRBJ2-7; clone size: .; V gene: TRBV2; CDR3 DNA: TGTGCCAGCAGTGAGGGACTAGCGGGAAACTACGAGCAGTACTTC; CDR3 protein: CASSEGLAGNYEQYF
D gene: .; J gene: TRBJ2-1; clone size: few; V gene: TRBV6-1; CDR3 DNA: TGTGCCAGCAGTGAAGCAAGGTCTTCCAACAATGAGCAGTTCTTC; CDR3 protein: CASSEARSSNNEQFF
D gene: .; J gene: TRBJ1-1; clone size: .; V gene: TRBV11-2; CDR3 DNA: TGTGCCAGCAGCCCCCGGACAGTAAAATTGAACACTGAAGCTTTCTTT; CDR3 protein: CASSPRTVKLNTEAFF